A single sample is the source of the 4 T cell receptor beta chains below, sequenced in a study of identical twins. TCRdb ran MiXCR on the 5' RACE reads and lists one entry per CDR3 protein. The data hold around 1.7 million distinct CDR3 sequences, with around 33% observed a single time. Material: cord blood. Receptors originate from a newborn girl in good health.

The chain combines TRBV12-3 or TRBV12-4 with TRBJ1-1; the D is unclear. The CDR3 is 13 amino acids. The ends were cut back, 7 bases at V and 1 base at J, with 10 bases in the middle. The CDR3 protein is CASTFWQNTEAFF. The CDR3 DNA follows: TGTGCCAGCACCTTTTGGCAGAACACTGAAGCTTTCTTT.

This clonotype was observed a few times. The chain links TRBV6-6 to TRBJ2-5; TRBD1 matches 7 bases. Losses at the gene ends were 2 bases for V and 5 bases for J; bases not matched to a gene: 2. From germline, CDR1 is MNHNY and CDR2 SVGAGI (reference sequence). CDR3 size: 13 residues. CDR3 in amino acids: CASSYPGGETQYF. CDR3 coding DNA: TGTGCCAGCAGTTACCCAGGGGGTGAGACCCAGTACTTC.

The DNA for the CDR3 is TGCAGTCCCCCTAGCGGGAGCACAGATACGCAGTATTTT. Protein sequence: CSPPSGSTDTQYF. V is TRBV20-1 and J is TRBJ2-3; the match to TRBD2 covers 8 bases. The trim removed 8 bases at V and 0 bases at J, leaving 4 bases unmatched. Germline CDR1 reads DFQATT; CDR2 reads SNEGSKA (reference sequence). This CDR3 is 13 amino acids long.

This clonotype was detected ten times or more. The chain has TRBV10-3 and TRBJ2-7; possibly TRBD1 or TRBD2 for D (5 bases each). This CDR3 spans 14 amino acids. The V and J ends lost 4 bases and 3 bases respectively, with 13 bases between them. Germline CDR1 and CDR2: ENHRY and SYGVKD. The CDR3 is CAISVVGVGYEQYF. As DNA, the CDR3 is TGTGCCATCAGTGTAGTGGGGGTTGGCTACGAGCAGTACTTC.